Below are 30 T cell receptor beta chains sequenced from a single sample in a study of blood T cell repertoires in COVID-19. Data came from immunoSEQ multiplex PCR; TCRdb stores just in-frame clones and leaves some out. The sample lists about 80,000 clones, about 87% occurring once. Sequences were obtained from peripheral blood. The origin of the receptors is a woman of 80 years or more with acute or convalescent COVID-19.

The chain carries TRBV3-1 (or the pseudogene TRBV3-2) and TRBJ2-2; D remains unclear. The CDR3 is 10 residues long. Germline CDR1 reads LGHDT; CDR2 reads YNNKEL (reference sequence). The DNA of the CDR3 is TGTGCTAGTGGGCTAGGGGAGCTGTTTTTT. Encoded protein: CASGLGELFF.

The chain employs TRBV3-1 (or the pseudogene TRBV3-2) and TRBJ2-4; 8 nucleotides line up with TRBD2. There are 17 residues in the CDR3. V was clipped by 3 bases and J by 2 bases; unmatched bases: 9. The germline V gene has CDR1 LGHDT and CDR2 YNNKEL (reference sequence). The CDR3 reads CASSQNPGLGTKNIQYF. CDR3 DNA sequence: TGTGCCAGCAGCCAGAACCCGGGACTAGGTACCAAAAACATTCAGTACTTC.

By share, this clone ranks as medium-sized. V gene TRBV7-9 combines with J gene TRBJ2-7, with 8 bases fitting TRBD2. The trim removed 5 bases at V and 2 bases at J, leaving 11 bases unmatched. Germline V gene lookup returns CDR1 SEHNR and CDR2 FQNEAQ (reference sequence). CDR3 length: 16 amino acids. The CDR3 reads CASSPPGTSLTYEQYF. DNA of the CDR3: TGTGCCAGCAGCCCACCTGGGACTAGTCTTACCTACGAGCAGTACTTC.

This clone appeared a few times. The CDR3 bases are TGTGCCAGCAGTTTACAGGGGGATTATACTGAAGCTTTCTTT. Protein sequence: CASSLQGDYTEAFF. The J gene is TRBJ1-1, the V gene TRBV7-2; 8 bases match TRBD1. Germline CDR1 is SGHTA and CDR2 is FQGNSA. There are 14 residues in the CDR3. V shed 6 bases, J shed 5 bases, and the junction held 8 bases outside the gene matches.

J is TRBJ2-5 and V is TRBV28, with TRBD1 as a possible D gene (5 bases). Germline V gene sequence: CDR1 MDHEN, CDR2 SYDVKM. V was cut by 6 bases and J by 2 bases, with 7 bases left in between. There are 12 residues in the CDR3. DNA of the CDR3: TGTGCCAGCAGCCAGGGTCAAGAGACCCAGTACTTC. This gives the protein CASSQGQETQYF.

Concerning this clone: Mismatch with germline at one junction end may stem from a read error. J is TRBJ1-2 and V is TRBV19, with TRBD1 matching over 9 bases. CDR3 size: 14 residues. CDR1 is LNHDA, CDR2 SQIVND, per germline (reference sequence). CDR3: CASIIPGQGSGYTF. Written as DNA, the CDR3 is TGTGCCAGTATTATACCGGGACAGGGATCTGGCTACACCTTC.

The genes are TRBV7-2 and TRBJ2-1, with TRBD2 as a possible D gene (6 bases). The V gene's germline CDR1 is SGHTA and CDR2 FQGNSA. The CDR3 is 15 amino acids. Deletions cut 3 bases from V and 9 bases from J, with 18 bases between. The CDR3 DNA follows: TGTGCCAGCAGCTTGCGGGGACCTCCATTAAGTGAGCAGTTCTTC. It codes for CASSLRGPPLSEQFF.

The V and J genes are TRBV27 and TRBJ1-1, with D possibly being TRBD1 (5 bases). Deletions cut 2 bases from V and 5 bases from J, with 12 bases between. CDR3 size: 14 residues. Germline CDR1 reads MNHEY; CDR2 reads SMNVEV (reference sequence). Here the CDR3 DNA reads TGTGCCAGCAGTTTAAACTTGGGGGGGACTGAAGCTTTCTTT. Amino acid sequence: CASSLNLGGTEAFF.

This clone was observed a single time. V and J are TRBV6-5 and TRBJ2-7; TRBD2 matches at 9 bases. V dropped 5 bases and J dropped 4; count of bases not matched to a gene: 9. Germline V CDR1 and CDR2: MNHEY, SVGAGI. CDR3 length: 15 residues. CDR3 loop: CASSPRLAEPYEQYF. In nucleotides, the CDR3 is TGTGCCAGCAGTCCCAGACTAGCGGAGCCGTACGAGCAGTACTTC.

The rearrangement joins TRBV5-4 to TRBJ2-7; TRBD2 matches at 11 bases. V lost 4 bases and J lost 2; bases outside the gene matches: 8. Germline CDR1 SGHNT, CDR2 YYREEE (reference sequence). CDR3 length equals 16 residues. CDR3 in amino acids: CASSGGTSGWAYEQYF. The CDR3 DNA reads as TGTGCCAGCAGCGGGGGGACTAGCGGATGGGCCTACGAGCAGTACTTC. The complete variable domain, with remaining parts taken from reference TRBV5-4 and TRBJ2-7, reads ETGVTQSPTHLIKTRGQQVTLRCSSQSGHNTVSWYQQALGQGPQFIFQYYREEENGRGNFPPRFSGLQFPNYSSELNVNALELDDSALYLCASSGGTSGWAYEQYFGPGTRLTVT.

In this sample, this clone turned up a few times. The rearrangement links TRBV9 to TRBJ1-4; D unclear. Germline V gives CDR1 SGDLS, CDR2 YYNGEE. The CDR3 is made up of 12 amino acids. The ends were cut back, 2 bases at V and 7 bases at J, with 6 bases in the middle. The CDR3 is CASSVEGEKLFF. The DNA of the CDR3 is TGTGCCAGCAGCGTCGAGGGTGAAAAACTGTTTTTT.

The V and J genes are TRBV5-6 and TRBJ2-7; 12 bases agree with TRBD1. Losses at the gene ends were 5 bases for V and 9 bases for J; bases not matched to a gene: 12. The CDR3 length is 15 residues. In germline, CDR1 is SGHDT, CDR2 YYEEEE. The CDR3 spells CASRYTGTGGRRQYF. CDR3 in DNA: TGTGCCAGCAGATACACCGGGACAGGGGGCAGGCGGCAGTACTTC.

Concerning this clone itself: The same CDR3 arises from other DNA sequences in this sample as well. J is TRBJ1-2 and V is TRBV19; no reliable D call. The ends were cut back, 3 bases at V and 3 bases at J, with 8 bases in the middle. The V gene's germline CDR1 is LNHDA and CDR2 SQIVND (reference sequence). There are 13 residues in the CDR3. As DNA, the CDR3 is TGTGCCAGTAGTATTGGGCAGGACTATGGCTACACCTTC. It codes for CASSIGQDYGYTF.

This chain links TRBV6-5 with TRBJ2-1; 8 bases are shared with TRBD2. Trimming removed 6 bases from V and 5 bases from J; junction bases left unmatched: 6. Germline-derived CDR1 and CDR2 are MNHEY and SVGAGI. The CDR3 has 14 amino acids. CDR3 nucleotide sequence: TGTGCCAGCAGGGGCGGGGGGATTCACAATGAGCAGTTCTTC. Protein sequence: CASRGGGIHNEQFF.

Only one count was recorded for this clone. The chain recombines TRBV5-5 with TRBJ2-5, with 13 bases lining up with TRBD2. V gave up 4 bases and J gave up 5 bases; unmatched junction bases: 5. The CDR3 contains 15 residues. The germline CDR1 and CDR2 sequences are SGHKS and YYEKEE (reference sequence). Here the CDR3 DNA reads TGTGCCAGCAGCCGGACTAGCGGGGGTAGGGAGACCCAGTACTTC. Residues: CASSRTSGGRETQYF.

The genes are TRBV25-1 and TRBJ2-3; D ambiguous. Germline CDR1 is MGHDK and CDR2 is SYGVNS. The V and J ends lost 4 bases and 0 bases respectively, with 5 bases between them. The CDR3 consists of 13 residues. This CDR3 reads CASSGTSTDTQYF. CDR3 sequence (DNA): TGTGCCAGCAGTGGCACTAGCACAGATACGCAGTATTTT.

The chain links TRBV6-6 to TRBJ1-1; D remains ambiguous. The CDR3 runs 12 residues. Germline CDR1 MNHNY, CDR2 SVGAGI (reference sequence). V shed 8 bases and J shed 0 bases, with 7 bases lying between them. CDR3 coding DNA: TGTGCCAGCGAGGCCGTGAACACTGAAGCTTTCTTT. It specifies CASEAVNTEAFF.

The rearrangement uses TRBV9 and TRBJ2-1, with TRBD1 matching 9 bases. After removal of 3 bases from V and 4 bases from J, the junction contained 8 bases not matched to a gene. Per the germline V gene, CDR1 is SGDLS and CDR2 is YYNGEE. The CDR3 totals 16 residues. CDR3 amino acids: CASSDRGQYGYNEQFF. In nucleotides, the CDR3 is TGTGCCAGCAGCGACAGGGGGCAGTATGGTTACAATGAGCAGTTCTTC.

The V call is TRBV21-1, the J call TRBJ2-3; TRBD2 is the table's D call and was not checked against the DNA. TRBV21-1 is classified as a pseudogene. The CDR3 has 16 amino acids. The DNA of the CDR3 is TGTGCCAGCAGCAAAGGAGCGGGGGGGAGGATAGATACGCAGTATTTT. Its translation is CASSKGAGGRIDTQYF.

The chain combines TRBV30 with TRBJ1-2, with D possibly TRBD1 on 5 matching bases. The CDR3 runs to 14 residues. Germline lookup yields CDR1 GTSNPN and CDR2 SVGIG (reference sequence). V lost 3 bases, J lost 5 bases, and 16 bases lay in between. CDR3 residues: CAWRKEGVRYGYTF. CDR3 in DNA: TGTGCCTGGAGGAAGGAAGGGGTTCGATATGGCTACACCTTC.

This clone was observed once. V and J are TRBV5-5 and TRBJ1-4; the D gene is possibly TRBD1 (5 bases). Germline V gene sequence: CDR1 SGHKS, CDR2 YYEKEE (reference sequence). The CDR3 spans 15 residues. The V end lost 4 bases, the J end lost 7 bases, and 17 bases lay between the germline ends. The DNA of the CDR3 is TGTGCCAGCAGCCTCCAATGGGGCCCCGGTGAAAAACTGTTTTTT. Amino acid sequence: CASSLQWGPGEKLFF.

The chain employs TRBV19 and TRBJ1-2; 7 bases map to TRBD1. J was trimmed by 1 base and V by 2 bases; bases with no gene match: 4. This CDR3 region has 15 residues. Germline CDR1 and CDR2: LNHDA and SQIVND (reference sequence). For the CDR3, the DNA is TGTGCCAGTAGTATAAGAGGACAGGTTAACTATGGCTACACCTTC. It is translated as CASSIRGQVNYGYTF.

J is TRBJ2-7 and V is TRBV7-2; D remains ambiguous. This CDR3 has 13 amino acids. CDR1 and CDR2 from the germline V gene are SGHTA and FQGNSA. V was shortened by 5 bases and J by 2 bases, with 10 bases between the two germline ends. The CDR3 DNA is TGTGCCAGCAGCCGTACTATTACCTACGAGCAGTACTTC. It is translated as CASSRTITYEQYF.

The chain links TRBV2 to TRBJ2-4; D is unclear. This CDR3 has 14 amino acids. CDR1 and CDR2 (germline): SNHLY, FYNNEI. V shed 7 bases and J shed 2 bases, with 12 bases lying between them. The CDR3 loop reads CASIRTGSKNIQYF. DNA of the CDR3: TGTGCCAGCATACGCACGGGTTCCAAAAACATTCAGTACTTC. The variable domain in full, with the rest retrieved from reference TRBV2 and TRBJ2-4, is EPEVTQTPSHQVTQMGQEVILRCVPISNHLYFYWYRQILGQKVEFLVSFYNNEISEKSEIFDDQFSVERPDGSNFTLKIRSTKLEDSAMYFCASIRTGSKNIQYFGAGTRLSVL.

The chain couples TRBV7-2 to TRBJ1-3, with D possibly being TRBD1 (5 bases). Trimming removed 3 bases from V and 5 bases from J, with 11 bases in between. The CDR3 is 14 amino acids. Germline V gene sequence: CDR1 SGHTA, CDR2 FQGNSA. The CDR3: CASSLGGSRNTIYF. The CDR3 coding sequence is TGTGCCAGCAGCTTGGGGGGATCGAGAAACACCATATATTTT. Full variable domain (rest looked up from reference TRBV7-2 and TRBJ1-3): GAGVSQSPSNKVTEKGKDVELRCDPISGHTALYWYRQSLGQGLEFLIYFQGNSAPDKSGLPSDRFSAERTGGSVSTLTIQRTQQEDSAVYLCASSLGGSRNTIYFGEGSWLTVV.

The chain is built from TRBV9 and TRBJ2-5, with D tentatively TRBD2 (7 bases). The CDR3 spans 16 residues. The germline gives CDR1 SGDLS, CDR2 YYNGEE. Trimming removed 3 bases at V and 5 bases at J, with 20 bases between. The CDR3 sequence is CASSAWGGTPRETQYF. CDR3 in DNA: TGTGCCAGCAGCGCCTGGGGGGGGACACCTCGGGAGACCCAGTACTTC. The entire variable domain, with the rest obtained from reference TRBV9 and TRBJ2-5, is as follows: DSGVTQTPKHLITATGQRVTLRCSPRSGDLSVYWYQQSLDQGLQFLIQYYNGEERAKGNILERFSAQQFPDLHSELNLSSLELGDSALYFCASSAWGGTPRETQYFGPGTRLLVL.

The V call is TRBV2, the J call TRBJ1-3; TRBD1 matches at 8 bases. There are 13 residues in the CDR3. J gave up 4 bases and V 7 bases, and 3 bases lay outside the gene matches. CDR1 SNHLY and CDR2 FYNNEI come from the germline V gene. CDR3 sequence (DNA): TGTGCCAGCACCAGGGGGCAGGGAAACACCATATATTTT. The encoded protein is CASTRGQGNTIYF.

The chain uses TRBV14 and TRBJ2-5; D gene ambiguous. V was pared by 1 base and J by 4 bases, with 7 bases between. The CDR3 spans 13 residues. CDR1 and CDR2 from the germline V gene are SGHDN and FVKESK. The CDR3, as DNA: TGTGCCAGCAGCCAAGGCGGAGCAGAGACCCAGTACTTC. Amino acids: CASSQGGAETQYF.

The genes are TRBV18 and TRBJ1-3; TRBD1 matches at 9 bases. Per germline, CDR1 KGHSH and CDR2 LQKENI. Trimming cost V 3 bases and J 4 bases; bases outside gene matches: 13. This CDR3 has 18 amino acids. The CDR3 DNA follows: TGTGCCAGCTCACCGCCGGGACAGGGAAGATCCCTCGGAAACACCATATATTTT. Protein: CASSPPGQGRSLGNTIYF.

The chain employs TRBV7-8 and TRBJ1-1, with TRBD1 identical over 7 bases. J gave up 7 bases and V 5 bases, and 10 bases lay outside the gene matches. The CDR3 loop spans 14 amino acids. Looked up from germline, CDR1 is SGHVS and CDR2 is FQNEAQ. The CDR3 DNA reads TGTGCCAGCAGCCCAATCCCCGGGACAGTTGAAGCTTTCTTT. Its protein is CASSPIPGTVEAFF.